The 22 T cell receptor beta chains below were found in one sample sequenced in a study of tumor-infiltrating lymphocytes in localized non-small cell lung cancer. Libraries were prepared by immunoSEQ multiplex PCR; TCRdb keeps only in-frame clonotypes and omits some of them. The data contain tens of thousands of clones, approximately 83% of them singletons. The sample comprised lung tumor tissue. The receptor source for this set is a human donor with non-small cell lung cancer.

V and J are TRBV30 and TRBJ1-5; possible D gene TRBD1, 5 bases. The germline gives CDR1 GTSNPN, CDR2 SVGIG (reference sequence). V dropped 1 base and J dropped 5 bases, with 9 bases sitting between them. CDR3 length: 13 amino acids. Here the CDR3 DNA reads TGTGCCTGGAGTGGGGAGGGGTATCAGCCCCAGCATTTT. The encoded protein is CAWSGEGYQPQHF.

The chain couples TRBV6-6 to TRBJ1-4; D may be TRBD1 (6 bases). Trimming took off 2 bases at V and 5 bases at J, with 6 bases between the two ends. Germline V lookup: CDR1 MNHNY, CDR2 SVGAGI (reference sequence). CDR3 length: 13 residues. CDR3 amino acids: CASSYRGNEKLFF. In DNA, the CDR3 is TGTGCCAGCAGTTACAGGGGGAATGAAAAACTGTTTTTT.

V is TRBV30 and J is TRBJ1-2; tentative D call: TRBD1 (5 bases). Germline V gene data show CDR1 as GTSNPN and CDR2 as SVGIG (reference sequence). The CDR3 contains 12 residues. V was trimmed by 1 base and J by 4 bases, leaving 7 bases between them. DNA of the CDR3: TGTGCCTGGAGTGGTGGGGCCTATGGCTACACCTTC. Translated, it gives CAWSGGAYGYTF.

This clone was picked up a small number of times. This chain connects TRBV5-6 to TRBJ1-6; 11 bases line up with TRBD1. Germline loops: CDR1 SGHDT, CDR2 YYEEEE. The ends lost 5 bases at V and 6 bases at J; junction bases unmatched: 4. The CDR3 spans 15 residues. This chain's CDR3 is CASRGQGAGNSPLHF. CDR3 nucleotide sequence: TGTGCCAGCAGAGGACAGGGGGCGGGTAATTCACCCCTCCACTTT. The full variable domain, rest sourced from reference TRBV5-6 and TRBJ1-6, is DAGVTQSPTHLIKTRGQQVTLRCSPKSGHDTVSWYQQALGQGPQFIFQYYEEEERQRGNFPDRFSGHQFPNYSSELNVNALLLGDSALYLCASRGQGAGNSPLHFGNGTRLTVT.

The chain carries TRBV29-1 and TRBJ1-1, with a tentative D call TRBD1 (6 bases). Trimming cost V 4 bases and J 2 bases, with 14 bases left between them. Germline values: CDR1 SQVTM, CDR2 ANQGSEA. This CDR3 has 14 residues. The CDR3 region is CSVVHGTRNTEAFF. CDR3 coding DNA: TGCAGCGTTGTGCACGGGACACGTAACACTGAAGCTTTCTTT.

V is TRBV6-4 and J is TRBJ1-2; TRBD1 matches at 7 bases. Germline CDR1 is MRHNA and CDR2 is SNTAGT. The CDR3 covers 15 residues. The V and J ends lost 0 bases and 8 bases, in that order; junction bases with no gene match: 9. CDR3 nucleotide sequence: TGTGCCAGCAGTGACTCGAAAACAGGGGTGTACGGCTACACCTTC. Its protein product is CASSDSKTGVYGYTF.

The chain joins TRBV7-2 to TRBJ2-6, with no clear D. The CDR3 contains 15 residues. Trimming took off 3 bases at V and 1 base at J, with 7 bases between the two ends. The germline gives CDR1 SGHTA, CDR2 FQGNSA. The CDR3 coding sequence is TGTGCCAGCAGCTTCGGAGATTCTGGGGCCAACGTCCTGACTTTC. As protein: CASSFGDSGANVLTF. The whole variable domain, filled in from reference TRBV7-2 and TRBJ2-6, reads GAGVSQSPSNKVTEKGKDVELRCDPISGHTALYWYRQSLGQGLEFLIYFQGNSAPDKSGLPSDRFSAERTGGSVSTLTIQRTQQEDSAVYLCASSFGDSGANVLTFGAGSRLTVL.

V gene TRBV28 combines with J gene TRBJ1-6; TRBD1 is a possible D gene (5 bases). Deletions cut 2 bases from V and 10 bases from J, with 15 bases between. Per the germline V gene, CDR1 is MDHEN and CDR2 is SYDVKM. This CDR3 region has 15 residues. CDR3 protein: CASSLSEGRGSPLHF. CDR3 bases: TGTGCCAGCAGTTTAAGTGAGGGGCGTGGGTCACCCCTCCACTTT.

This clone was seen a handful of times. DNA of the CDR3: TGTGCCAGCAGCTTAGGTCGGGGAAGCAATCAGCCCCAGCATTTT. Its protein product is CASSLGRGSNQPQHF. This chain links TRBV7-6 with TRBJ1-5; D remains ambiguous. Germline V CDR1 and CDR2: SGHVS, FNYEAQ. The CDR3 is 15 residues long. V was cut by 1 base and J by 1 base, with 8 bases left in between.

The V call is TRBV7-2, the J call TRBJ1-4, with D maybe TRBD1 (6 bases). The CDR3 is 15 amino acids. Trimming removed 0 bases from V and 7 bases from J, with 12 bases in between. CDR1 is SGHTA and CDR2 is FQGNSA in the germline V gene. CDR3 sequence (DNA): TGTGCCAGCAGCTTAGCCAGGACAGCTGGTGAAAAACTGTTTTTT. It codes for CASSLARTAGEKLFF.

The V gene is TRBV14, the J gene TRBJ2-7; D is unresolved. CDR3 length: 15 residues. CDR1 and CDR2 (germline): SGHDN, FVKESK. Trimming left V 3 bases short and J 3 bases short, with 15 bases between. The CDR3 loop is CASSQRHGMGYEQYF. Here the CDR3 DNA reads TGTGCCAGCAGCCAGAGACACGGAATGGGCTACGAGCAGTACTTC.

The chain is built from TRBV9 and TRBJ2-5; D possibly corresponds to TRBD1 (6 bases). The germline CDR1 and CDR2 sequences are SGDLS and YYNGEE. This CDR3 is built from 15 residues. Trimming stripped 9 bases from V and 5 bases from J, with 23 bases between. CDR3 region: CATPTNRAFRETQYF. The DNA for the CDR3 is TGTGCCACCCCAACCAACAGGGCCTTTCGGGAGACCCAGTACTTC.

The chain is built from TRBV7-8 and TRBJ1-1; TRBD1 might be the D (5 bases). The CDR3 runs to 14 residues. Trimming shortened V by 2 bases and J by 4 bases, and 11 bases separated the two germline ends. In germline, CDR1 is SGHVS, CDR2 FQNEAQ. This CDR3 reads CASSLQGMGTEAFF. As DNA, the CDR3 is TGTGCCAGCAGCTTACAGGGAATGGGCACTGAAGCTTTCTTT.

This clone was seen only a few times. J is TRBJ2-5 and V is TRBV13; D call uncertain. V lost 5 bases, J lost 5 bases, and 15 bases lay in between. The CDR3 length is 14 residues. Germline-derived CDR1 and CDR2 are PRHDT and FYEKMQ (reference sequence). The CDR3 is CASSRTDSWETQYF. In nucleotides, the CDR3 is TGTGCCAGCAGCCGAACCGACTCGTGGGAGACCCAGTACTTC.

This chain's CDR3 is CASSPAGRTTGEQYF. CDR3 DNA: TGTGCCAGCAGTCCGGCGGGGCGCACTACGGGGGAGCAGTACTTC. The chain joins TRBV6-5 to TRBJ2-7, with D possibly TRBD2 on 6 matching bases. This CDR3 contains 15 residues. Looked up from germline, CDR1 is MNHEY and CDR2 is SVGAGI. V lost 5 bases, J lost 7 bases, and 21 bases lay in between.

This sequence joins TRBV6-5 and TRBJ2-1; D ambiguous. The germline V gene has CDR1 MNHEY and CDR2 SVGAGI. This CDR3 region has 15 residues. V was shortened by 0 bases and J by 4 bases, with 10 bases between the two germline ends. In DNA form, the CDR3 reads TGTGCCAGCAGTTACTCGAGCGCAATTTACAATGAGCAGTTCTTC. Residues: CASSYSSAIYNEQFF.

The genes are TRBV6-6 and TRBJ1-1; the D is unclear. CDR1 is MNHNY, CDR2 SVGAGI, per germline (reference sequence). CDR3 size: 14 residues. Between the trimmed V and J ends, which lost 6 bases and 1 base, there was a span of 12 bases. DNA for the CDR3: TGTGCCAGCAGGCGGACGGAGTCGAACACTGAAGCTTTCTTT. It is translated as CASRRTESNTEAFF.

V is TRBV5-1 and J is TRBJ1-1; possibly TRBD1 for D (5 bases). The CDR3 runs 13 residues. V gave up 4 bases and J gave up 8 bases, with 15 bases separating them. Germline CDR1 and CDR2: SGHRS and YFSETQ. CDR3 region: CASSPGLGLEAFF. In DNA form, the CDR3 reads TGCGCCAGCAGCCCGGGTTTGGGACTAGAAGCTTTCTTT.

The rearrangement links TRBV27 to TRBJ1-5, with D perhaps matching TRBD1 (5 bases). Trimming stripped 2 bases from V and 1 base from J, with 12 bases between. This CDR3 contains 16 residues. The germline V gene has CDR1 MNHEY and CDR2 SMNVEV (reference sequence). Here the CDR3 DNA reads TGTGCCAGCAGTTTAAAGGGGTTCGGCAGCAATCAGCCCCAGCATTTT. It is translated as CASSLKGFGSNQPQHF.

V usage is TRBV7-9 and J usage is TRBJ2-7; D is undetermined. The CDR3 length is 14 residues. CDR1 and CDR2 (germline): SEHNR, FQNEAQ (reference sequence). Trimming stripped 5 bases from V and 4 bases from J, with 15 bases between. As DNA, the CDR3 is TGTGCCAGCAGCCTCGTTAGGCCATATTACGAGCAGTACTTC. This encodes CASSLVRPYYEQYF.

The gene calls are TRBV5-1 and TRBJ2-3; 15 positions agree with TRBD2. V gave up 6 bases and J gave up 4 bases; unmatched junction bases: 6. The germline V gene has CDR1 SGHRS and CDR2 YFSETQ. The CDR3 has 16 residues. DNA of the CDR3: TGCGCCAGCACCCTAAGGACTAGCGGGGGGGCAGATACGCAGTATTTT. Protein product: CASTLRTSGGADTQYF.

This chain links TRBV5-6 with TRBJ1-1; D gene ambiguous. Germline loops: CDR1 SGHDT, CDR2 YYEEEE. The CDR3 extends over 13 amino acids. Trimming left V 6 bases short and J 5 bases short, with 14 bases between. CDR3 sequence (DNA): TGTGCCAGCATCCTTAACCGAGGGACTGAAGCTTTCTTT. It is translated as CASILNRGTEAFF.